This T cell receptor beta chain was identified in a study of cytomegalovirus exposure and HLA in healthy donors. V lost 0 bases and J 10 bases, leaving 7 bases between the germline ends. Germline values: CDR1 DFQATT, CDR2 SNEGSKA (reference sequence). The length of the CDR3 is 11 residues. PCR was performed using 60 Vbeta and 13 Jbeta primers. Libraries were prepared by immunoSEQ multiplex PCR; TCRdb keeps only in-frame clonotypes and omits some of them. The table lists 250,000 to 350,000 clones, roughly 85% of them singletons. The origin of this receptor is a man aged 40-50 years in good health and CMV-seropositive. The material sequenced was PBMCs. The chain couples TRBV20-1 to TRBJ2-1; no clear D. The CDR3 reads CSARELREQFF. Here the CDR3 DNA reads TGCAGTGCTAGAGAACTAAGGGAGCAGTTCTTC.